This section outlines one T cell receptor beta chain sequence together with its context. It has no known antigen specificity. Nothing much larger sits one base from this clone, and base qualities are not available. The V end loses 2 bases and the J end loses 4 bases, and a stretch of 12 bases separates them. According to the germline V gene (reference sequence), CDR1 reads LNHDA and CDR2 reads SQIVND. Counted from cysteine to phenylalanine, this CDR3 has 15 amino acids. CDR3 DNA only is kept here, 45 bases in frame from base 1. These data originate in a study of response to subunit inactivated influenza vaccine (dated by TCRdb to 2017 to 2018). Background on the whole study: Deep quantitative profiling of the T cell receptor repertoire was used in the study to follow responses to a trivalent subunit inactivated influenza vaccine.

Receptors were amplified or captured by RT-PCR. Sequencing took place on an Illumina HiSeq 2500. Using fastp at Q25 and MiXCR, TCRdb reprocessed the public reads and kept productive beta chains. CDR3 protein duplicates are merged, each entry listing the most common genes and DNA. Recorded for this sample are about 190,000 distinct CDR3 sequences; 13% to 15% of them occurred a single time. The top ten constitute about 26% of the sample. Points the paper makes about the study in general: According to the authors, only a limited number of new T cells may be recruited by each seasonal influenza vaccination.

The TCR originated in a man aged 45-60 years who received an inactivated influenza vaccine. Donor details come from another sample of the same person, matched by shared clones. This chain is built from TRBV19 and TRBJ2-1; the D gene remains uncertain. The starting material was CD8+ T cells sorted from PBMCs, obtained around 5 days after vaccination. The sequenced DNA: TGTGCCAGTAGTATATTCCTCTGGGGTTACAATGAGCAGTTCTTC. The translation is CASSIFLWGYNEQFF.